This T cell receptor (beta chain) was identified in a study of blood T cell repertoires in COVID-19. Across the study: The United States, Italy and Spain provided the acute and convalescent COVID-19 samples.

Original analysis: Amplification of reference gene primers was used by the study to estimate nucleated cell counts. The data were produced by immunoSEQ multiplex PCR, yet TCRdb's version contains in-frame clones alone and is incomplete. V and J calls and clone size are as listed in that table; D and trimming were resolved from the DNA. This repertoire shows approximately 250,000 clones, approximately 90% found once; its top ten account for about 2.3%. The CDR3 is 17 amino acids. J gave up 2 bases and V 1 base, and 2 bases lay outside the gene matches. Germline V gives CDR1 SGHVS, CDR2 FQNEAQ. Participants were aged about 18 to 90 years, lived in around 25 US areas, and enrolled virtually. Allocation to cohorts depended on clinical history reported by the participants.

The receptor's source is a woman aged 40 to 50 with acute COVID-19. The chain has TRBV7-8 and TRBJ2-2, with 12 bases aligning to TRBD2. The sequencing input was PBMCs or T cells enriched from blood (not recorded which). CDR3 bases: TGTGCCAGCAGCTTAGGGACTAGCGGGATAAACACCGGGGAGCTGTTTTTT. Translating gives CASSLGTSGINTGELFF.